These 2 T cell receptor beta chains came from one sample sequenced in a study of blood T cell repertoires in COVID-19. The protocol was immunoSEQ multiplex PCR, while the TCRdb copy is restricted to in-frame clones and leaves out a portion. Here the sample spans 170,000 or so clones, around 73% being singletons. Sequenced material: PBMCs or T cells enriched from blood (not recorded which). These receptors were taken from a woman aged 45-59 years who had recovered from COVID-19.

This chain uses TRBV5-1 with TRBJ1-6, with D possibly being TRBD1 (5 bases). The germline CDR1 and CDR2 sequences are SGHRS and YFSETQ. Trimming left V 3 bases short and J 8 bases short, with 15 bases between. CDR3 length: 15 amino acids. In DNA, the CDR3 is TGCGCCAGCAGCTCGCAGGGTAGGGCGGATTCACCCCTCCACTTT. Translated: CASSSQGRADSPLHF.

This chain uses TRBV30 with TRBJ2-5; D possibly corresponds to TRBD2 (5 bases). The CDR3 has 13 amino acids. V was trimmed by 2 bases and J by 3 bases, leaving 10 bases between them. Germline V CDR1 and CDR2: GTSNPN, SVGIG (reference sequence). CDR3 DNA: TGTGCCTGGAGTAGGACTTGGGAAGAGACCCAGTACTTC. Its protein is CAWSRTWEETQYF.